This T cell receptor beta chain was recovered during a study of blood T cell repertoires in COVID-19. Study details: Italy, Spain and the United States were the sources of the convalescent and acute COVID-19 samples.

The CDR3 has 16 residues. CDR1 MDHEN and CDR2 SYDVKM come from the germline V gene. The germline V and J ends were trimmed by 2 bases and 2 bases, with 15 bases remaining between them. Study processing details: Reference gene primer amplification yielded estimated nucleated cell counts. Sequencing used immunoSEQ multiplex PCR; TCRdb keeps in-frame clones, though not all of them. Clone size and V and J calls were adopted from that table, with D and trimming inferred from the DNA. The repertoire holds fewer than 250,000 clones, over 70% seen once, with roughly 7.6% in the top ten. The chain combines TRBV28 with TRBJ1-2; unclear D gene. The sequenced material came from peripheral blood. The clonotype was recovered from a woman aged 45-60 years with acute or convalescent COVID-19. For the CDR3, the DNA is TGTGCCAGCAGTTTAGGGCAGAGATTCCACAACTATGGCTACACCTTC. Its translation: CASSLGQRFHNYGYTF.